The 4 T cell receptor beta chains in this list originate from one sample, sequenced in a study of early T cells in non-severe SARS-CoV-2 infection. TCRdb independently ran MiXCR on the 5' RACE reads; one entry per CDR3 protein. The sample yields some 30,000 distinct CDR3 sequences, about 8.2% seen once. Sequencing input: whole blood. Source of these receptors: an adult who was a healthcare worker with PCR-confirmed SARS-CoV-2 infection or an uninfected control (not recorded which).

This clonotype was seen a handful of times. V and J are TRBV12-3 or TRBV12-4 and TRBJ2-1; D is ambiguous. Deletions cut 6 bases from V and 5 bases from J, with 17 bases between. The CDR3 has 15 amino acids. As DNA, the CDR3 is TGTGCCAGCAGCCCAGTAACGGGCCTAAACAATGAGCAGTTCTTC. It specifies CASSPVTGLNNEQFF.

Ten or more counts support this clonotype. This chain links TRBV6-2 or TRBV6-3 with TRBJ1-2, with 7 bases lining up with TRBD1. Germline-derived CDR1 and CDR2 are MNHEY and SVGEGT. The CDR3 totals 18 residues. The J segment lost 5 bases and the V segment lost 6 bases, leaving 21 bases of the junction unmatched. CDR3 amino acids: CASSLGPDRASQLYGYTF. The CDR3 coding sequence is TGTGCCAGCAGCTTGGGTCCCGACAGGGCCTCACAATTATATGGCTACACCTTC.

This clonotype was picked up many times. J is TRBJ1-1 and V is TRBV6-6, with TRBD1 matching over 8 bases. Looked up from germline, CDR1 is MNHNY and CDR2 is SVGAGI (reference sequence). V dropped 6 bases and J dropped 4; count of bases not matched to a gene: 7. This CDR3 spans 14 amino acids. CDR3 residues: CASSQDRVSTEAFF. The CDR3 bases are TGTGCCAGCAGCCAGGACAGGGTCAGCACTGAAGCTTTCTTT.

This clonotype has a handful of counts. The V and J genes are TRBV10-3 and TRBJ2-5; 8 bases match TRBD1. The CDR3 is 14 amino acids. Trimming cost V 10 bases and J 2 bases; bases outside gene matches: 9. Germline V CDR1 and CDR2: ENHRY, SYGVKD. CDR3 sequence reads: CATGTGEVQETQYF. The CDR3 DNA sequence: TGTGCCACCGGGACAGGAGAGGTACAAGAGACCCAGTACTTC.